Listed below are T cell receptor beta chains from one sample, sequenced in a study of cytomegalovirus exposure and HLA in healthy donors. Profiled with immunoSEQ multiplex PCR; TCRdb holds only in-frame clones, not every one. The data hold roughly 90,000 clones, with 75% to 85% observed a single time. Material: PBMCs. These receptors were obtained from a young man in good health and CMV-seropositive. The CDR3 runs from the conserved cysteine through the conserved F or W. Fields, in order: J gene, clone size, D gene, V gene, CDR3 DNA, CDR3 protein. D genes are given only for firm matches. Clone sizes are given selectively: once, few, many, or a class where the clone is expanded.

>TRBJ2-1|NA|TRBD2|TRBV14
TGTGCCAGCAGCCAAACACTAGCGGGGAAGAATGAGCAGTTCTTC
CASSQTLAGKNEQFF
>TRBJ2-5|NA|NA|TRBV5-1
TGCGCCAGCAGCCACCGGTTAATGGGCAGAGAAGTGGCCCAGTACTTC
CASSHRLMGREVAQYF
>TRBJ1-1|few|TRBD1|TRBV27
TGTGCCAGCACCCCCGGGACAGTTAACACTGAAGCTTTCTTT
CASTPGTVNTEAFF
>TRBJ2-5|NA|NA|TRBV6-5
TGTGCCAGCAGCTCAGGCGGGGAGCAGTACTTC
CASSSGGEQYF
>TRBJ2-2|NA|NA|TRBV9
TGTGCCAGCAGAGCGGGTCGAAACACCGGGGAGCTGTTTTTT
CASRAGRNTGELFF
>TRBJ2-3|NA|NA|TRBV18
TGTGCCAGCTCACCACCTAGCGTGCCAGATACGCAGTATTTT
CASSPPSVPDTQYF
>TRBJ2-1|NA|TRBD2|TRBV6-1
TGTGCCAGCAGTCCCTTCTCCGGGACTAGCGGGCCCCCCCTCTTC
CASSPFSGTSGPPLF
>TRBJ1-1|NA|NA|TRBV18
TGTGCCAGCTCACCGGGAGGGGGGATTTCTGAAGCTTTCTTT
CASSPGGGISEAFF
>TRBJ1-5|once|TRBD1|TRBV15
TGTGCCACCAGCAGCTTACAGGGGAGCAATCAGCCCCAGCATTTT
CATSSLQGSNQPQHF
>TRBJ1-5|NA|NA|TRBV19
TGTGCCAGTACCGGGGGGGAGGGACGGAGCAATCAGCCCCAGCATTTT
CASTGGEGRSNQPQHF
>TRBJ2-2|few|NA|TRBV30
TGTGCCTCTGGGACTGCCAACACCGGGGAGCTGTTTTTT
CASGTANTGELFF
>TRBJ2-7|NA|TRBD1|TRBV6-5
TGTGCCAGCAGTTACTCGAAACAGGGGGCCTTCGAGCAGTACTTC
CASSYSKQGAFEQYF
>TRBJ2-3|once|TRBD1|TRBV5-4
TGTGCCAGCAGCACCCCGACAGGGTTGGGCACAGATACGCAGTATTTT
CASSTPTGLGTDTQYF
>TRBJ2-1|NA|TRBD2|TRBV9
TGTGCCAGCAGCGTAGACCCCGGACTAGCGGGAGGGGAGCAGTTCTTC
CASSVDPGLAGGEQFF
>TRBJ2-7|NA|TRBD1|TRBV2
TGTGCCGCCAGGGGGCGAGTCGACGAGCAGTACTTC
CAARGRVDEQYF
>TRBJ1-5|NA|TRBD1|TRBV6-6
TGTGCCAGCAGTTACCTCGCGGAGGGGGCAGCGCCCCAGCATTTT
CASSYLAEGAAPQHF
>TRBJ2-1|NA|TRBD1|TRBV7-2
TGTGCCAGCAGCTTGGCGACAGGGTTATACAATGAGCAGTTCTTC
CASSLATGLYNEQFF
>TRBJ2-7|NA|TRBD1|TRBV6-1
TGTGCCAGCAGTTTAGCACCGGACAGGAGCTACGAGCAGTACTTC
CASSLAPDRSYEQYF
>TRBJ2-5|once|TRBD2|TRBV18
TGTGCCAGCTCACCACCACTAGCGGGAGTCGGGGAGACCCAGTACTTC
CASSPPLAGVGETQYF
>TRBJ2-3|few|TRBD2|TRBV15
TGTGCCACCAGCAAGCGGGGGGACCAGCTCTGGGGCACAGATACGCAGTATTTT
CATSKRGDQLWGTDTQYF
>TRBJ2-3|few|NA|TRBV27
TGTGCCAGCAGTTTAAGATGGCAGGGTAGAGATACGCAGTATTTT
CASSLRWQGRDTQYF
>TRBJ1-4|few|NA|TRBV5-5
TGTGCCAGCAGCTACGGGGAGGCTCAGAATGAAAAACTGTTTTTT
CASSYGEAQNEKLFF
>TRBJ2-2|few|TRBD1|TRBV7-9
TGTGCCAGCAGCCTAGGACAGGGGAGGGTAAACACCGGGGAGCTGTTTTTT
CASSLGQGRVNTGELFF
>TRBJ2-7|few|TRBD2|TRBV5-1
TGCGCCAGCAGCTTGGCGGGAGGGGCAGGGGAGCAGTACTTC
CASSLAGGAGEQYF
>TRBJ2-1|NA|NA|TRBV29-1
TGCAGCGTTGCACGGGGAAATGAGCAGTTCTTC
CSVARGNEQFF
>TRBJ2-5|NA|NA|TRBV5-5
TGTGCCAGCAGCTCGATGGACAGACGGTACCAAGAGACCCAGTACTTC
CASSSMDRRYQETQYF
>TRBJ1-4|NA|TRBD1|TRBV10-3
TGTGCCAGCAGTTATAGACAGGGCTTCCTTTCTAATGAAAAACTGTTTTTT
CASSYRQGFLSNEKLFF
>TRBJ1-5|NA|TRBD1|TRBV28
TGTGCCAGCAGTTTACGTGGACAGGGGGTAGGCAATCAGCCCCAGCATTTT
CASSLRGQGVGNQPQHF
>TRBJ2-2|NA|NA|TRBV11-2
TGTGCCAGCAGCTCGGGGATTGTGACCGGGGAGCTGTTTTTT
CASSSGIVTGELFF
>TRBJ1-1|NA|NA|TRBV27
TGTGCCAGCAGTCCTACGGGGGAGGATGAAGCTTTCTTT
CASSPTGEDEAFF